The clone carrying this TCR beta chain was seen a handful of times. Profiled with immunoSEQ multiplex PCR; TCRdb holds only in-frame clones, not every one. In the table there are almost 95,000 clones, about 70% of which are singletons. This CDR3 region has 17 residues. Per the germline V gene, CDR1 is LGHDT and CDR2 is YNNKEL (reference sequence). Trimming took 5 bases from V and 1 from J, leaving 18 bases between them. The data stem from a study of blood T cell repertoires in COVID-19. Across the whole study: COVID-19 samples, acute and convalescent, were from the United States, Italy and Spain.

The receptor was derived from a woman aged 55-70 years in a cohort sampled during active or convalescent COVID-19. This chain joins TRBV3-1 (or the pseudogene TRBV3-2) and TRBJ1-5; D is possibly TRBD1 (5 bases). Material: peripheral blood. CDR3 sequence reads: CASSKQKWRDSNQPQHF. In DNA form, the CDR3 reads TGTGCCAGCAGCAAACAAAAGTGGAGGGACAGCAATCAGCCCCAGCATTTT.